The subject of this entry is one T cell receptor (beta chain). Its antigen is not known. This specimen belongs to a study of radiotherapy plus CTLA-4 blockade in lung cancer. Study-wide context: Among patients, more than 15% showed objective responses, and 25% to 35% had disease control. Overall study results and limits: Reports identified early blood T cell clone dynamics, with interferon-beta, as the best response predictor. Expansion of tumor-derived TCR clones was observed in blood after radiotherapy plus ipilimumab.

Per germline, CDR1 SGHRS and CDR2 YFSETQ. The CDR3 has 14 residues. The ends were cut back, 2 bases at V and 1 base at J, with 9 bases in the middle. The data were produced by immunoSEQ multiplex PCR, yet TCRdb's version contains in-frame clones alone and is incomplete. The top ten clones hold 3.4% of a sample with 89,000 or so clones, more than 75% of them seen once. Lung cancer patients with chemo-refractory metastatic non-small-cell disease were given focal radiation plus CTLA-4 blockade with ipilimumab. Specimen: peripheral blood, collected from a patient treated with radiotherapy plus ipilimumab. The V call is TRBV5-1, the J call TRBJ1-1; possible D gene TRBD1, 6 bases. The sequence was obtained from a human donor with non-small cell lung cancer who had a partial response to radiotherapy plus ipilimumab. CDR3 DNA sequence: TGCGCCAGCAGCTTCGACAGGAGGAACACTGAAGCTTTCTTT. It encodes CASSFDRRNTEAFF.